This TCR beta chain was retrieved from a study of CD8 T cells in Susac syndrome. When the RNA was reverse transcribed, random hexamers were used with an input of roughly 0.45 to 1 ug. The immunoSEQ assay covered 54 Vbeta and 13 Jbeta segments for CDR3. TCRdb reprocessed the immunoSEQ multiplex PCR reads with MiXCR, giving one entry per CDR3 protein. The data show hundreds of thousands of distinct CDR3 sequences, roughly 81% seen once. Germline-derived CDR1 and CDR2 are GTSNPN and SVGIG (reference sequence). After removal of 0 bases from V and 1 base from J, the junction contained 5 bases not matched to a gene. The CDR3 loop spans 16 amino acids. Sequencing of TCR beta was undertaken in CD8+ and CD4+ T cells derived from blood. Relapsing-remitting disease, either stable or active, was present in the multiple sclerosis controls, who were treatment-naive patients. Both CD4+ and CD8+ T cells were negatively isolated, and TEMRA cells underwent FACS enrichment.

Sequencing was performed on CD8+ T cells from PBMCs. The TCR sequence derives from a human donor with multiple sclerosis. This chain joins TRBV30 and TRBJ1-1, with 10 bases that match TRBD1. The CDR3 nucleotides are TGTGCCTGGAGTGTACCTGACAGGGGGCGGAACACTGAAGCTTTCTTT. This sequence encodes CAWSVPDRGRNTEAFF.